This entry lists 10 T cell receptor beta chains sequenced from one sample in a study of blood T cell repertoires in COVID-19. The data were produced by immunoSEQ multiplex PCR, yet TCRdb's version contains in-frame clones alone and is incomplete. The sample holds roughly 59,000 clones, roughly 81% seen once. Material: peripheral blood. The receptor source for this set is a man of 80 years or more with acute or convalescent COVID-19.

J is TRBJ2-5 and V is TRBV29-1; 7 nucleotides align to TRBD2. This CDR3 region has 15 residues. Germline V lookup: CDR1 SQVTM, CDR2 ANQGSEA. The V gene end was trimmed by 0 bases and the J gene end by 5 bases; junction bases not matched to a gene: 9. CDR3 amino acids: CSVEDHGGTTETQYF. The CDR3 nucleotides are TGCAGCGTTGAAGATCATGGTGGGACTACGGAGACCCAGTACTTC.

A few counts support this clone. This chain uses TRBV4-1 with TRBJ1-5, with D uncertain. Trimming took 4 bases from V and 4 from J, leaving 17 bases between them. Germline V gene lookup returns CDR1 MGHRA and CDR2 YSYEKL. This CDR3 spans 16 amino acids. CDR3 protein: CASSPSVFGPNQPQHF. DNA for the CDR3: TGCGCCAGCAGCCCCAGTGTTTTTGGGCCAAATCAGCCCCAGCATTTT.

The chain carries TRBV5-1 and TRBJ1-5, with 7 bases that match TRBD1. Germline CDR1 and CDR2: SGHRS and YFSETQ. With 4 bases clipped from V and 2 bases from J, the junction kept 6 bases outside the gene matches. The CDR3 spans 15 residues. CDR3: CASSPSDRRNQPQHF. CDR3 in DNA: TGCGCCAGCAGCCCCTCGGACAGGCGCAATCAGCCCCAGCATTTT.

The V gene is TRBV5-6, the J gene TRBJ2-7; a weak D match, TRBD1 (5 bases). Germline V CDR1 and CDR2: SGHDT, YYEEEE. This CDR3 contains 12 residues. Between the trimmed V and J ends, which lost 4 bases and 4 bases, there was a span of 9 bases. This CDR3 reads CASSARQYEQYF. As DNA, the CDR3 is TGTGCCAGCAGCGCAAGACAGTACGAGCAGTACTTC.

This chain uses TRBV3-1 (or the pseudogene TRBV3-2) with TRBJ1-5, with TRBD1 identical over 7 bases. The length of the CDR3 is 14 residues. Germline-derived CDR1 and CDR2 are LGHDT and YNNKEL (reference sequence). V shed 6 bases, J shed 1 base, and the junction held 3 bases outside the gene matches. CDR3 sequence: CASRSTGSNQPQHF. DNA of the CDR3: TGTGCCAGCAGATCGACAGGGAGCAATCAGCCCCAGCATTTT.

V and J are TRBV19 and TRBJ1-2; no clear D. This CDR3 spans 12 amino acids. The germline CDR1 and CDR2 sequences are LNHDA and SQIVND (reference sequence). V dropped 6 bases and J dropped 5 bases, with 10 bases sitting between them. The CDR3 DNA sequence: TGTGCCAGTAGAAGAGAAAATTATGGCTACACCTTC. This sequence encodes CASRRENYGYTF.

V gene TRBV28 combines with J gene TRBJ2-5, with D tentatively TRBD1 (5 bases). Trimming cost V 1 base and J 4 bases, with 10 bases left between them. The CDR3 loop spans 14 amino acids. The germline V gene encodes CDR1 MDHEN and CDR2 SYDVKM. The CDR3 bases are TGTGCCAGCAGTTTATATCAGGGTATAGAGACCCAGTACTTC. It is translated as CASSLYQGIETQYF.

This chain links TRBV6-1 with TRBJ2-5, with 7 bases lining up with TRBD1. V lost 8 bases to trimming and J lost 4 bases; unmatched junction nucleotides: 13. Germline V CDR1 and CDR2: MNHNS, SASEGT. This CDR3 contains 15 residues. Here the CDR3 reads CASSGPGGGVETQYF. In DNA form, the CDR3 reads TGTGCCAGCTCAGGTCCAGGGGGTGGTGTAGAGACCCAGTACTTC.

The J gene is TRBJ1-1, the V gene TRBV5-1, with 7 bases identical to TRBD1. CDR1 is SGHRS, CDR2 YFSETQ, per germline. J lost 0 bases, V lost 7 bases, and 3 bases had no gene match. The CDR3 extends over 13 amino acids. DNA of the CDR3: TGCGCCAGCGGGACAGAGTTGAACACTGAAGCTTTCTTT. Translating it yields CASGTELNTEAFF.

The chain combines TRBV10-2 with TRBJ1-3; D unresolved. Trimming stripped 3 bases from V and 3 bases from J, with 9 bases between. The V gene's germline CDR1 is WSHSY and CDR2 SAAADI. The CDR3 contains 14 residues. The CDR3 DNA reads TGCGCCAGCAGTGACTGGGCTGGTGGAAACACCATATATTTT. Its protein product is CASSDWAGGNTIYF.